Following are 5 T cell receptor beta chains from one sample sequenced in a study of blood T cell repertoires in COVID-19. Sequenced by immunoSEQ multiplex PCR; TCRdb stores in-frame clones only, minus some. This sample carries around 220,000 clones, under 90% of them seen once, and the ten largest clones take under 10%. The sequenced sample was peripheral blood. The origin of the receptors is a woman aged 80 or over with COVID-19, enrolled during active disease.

CDR3 DNA sequence: TGTGCCAGCAGCCAAGCGGGGAACAGAAACACCATATATTTT. Protein product: CASSQAGNRNTIYF. V gene TRBV11-2 combines with J gene TRBJ1-3, with D hard to call. In germline, CDR1 is SGHAT, CDR2 FQNNGV. The CDR3 spans 14 residues. Deletions cut 5 bases from V and 5 bases from J, with 13 bases between. Combining the CDR3 with reference TRBV11-2 and TRBJ1-3 gives the whole variable domain EAGVAQSPRYKIIEKRQSVAFWCNPISGHATLYWYQQILGQGPKLLIQFQNNGVVDDSQLPKDRFSAERLKGVDSTLKIQPAKLEDSAVYLCASSQAGNRNTIYFGEGSWLTVV.

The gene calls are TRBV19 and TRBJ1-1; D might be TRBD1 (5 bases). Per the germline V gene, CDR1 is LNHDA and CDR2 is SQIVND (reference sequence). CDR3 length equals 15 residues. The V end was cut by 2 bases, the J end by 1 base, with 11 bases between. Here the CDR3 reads CASSIIWGGNTEAFF. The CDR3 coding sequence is TGTGCCAGTAGTATAATCTGGGGGGGGAACACTGAAGCTTTCTTT.

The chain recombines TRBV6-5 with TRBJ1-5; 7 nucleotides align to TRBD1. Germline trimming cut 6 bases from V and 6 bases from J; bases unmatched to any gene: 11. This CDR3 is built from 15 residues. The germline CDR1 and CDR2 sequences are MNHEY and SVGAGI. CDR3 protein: CASSPTGVGFQPQHF. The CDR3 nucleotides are TGTGCCAGCAGCCCCACAGGGGTCGGATTTCAGCCCCAGCATTTT.

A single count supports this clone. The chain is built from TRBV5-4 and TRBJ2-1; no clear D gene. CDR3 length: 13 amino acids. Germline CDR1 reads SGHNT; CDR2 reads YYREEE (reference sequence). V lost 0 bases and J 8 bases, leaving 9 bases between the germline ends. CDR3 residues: CASSLALEHEQFF. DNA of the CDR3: TGTGCCAGCAGCTTGGCTCTCGAGCATGAGCAGTTCTTC.

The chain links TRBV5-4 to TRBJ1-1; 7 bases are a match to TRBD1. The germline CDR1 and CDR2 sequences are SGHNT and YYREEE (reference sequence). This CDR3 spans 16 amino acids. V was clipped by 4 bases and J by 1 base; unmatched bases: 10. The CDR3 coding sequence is TGTGCCAGCAGCCCCCAACAGGGGTCGGGGAACACTGAAGCTTTCTTT. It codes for CASSPQQGSGNTEAFF.